The rows below give T cell receptor beta chains drawn from one sample of a study of cytomegalovirus exposure and HLA in healthy donors. Sequencing used immunoSEQ multiplex PCR; TCRdb keeps in-frame clones, though not all of them. The table lists fewer than 250,000 clones, approximately 80% of them singletons, with 2.9% in the top ten. Sequencing used PBMCs. The receptors shown here come from a man aged 25-45 years in good health and CMV-seronegative. Both conserved end residues are part of each CDR3. The D gene is left open where the match is weak. Not all rows give a size; the values are once, few, many and, for expanded clones, a class.

clone_size j_call d_call v_call cdr3_nt cdr3_aa
- TRBJ2-2 - TRBV4-1 TGCGCCAGCAGCCAAGCCCGGACAGCGAACACCGGGGAGCTGTTTTTT CASSQARTANTGELFF
once TRBJ2-7 - TRBV29-1 TGCAGCGTTGAAGTACCGGGGGACGAGCAGTACTTC CSVEVPGDEQYF
- TRBJ2-6 - TRBV9 TGTGCCAGCAGCTCCCAGGGGTTCTCTGGGGCCAGCGTCCTGACTTTC CASSSQGFSGASVLTF
- TRBJ2-7 TRBD1 TRBV7-9 TGTGCCAGCAGCTTAGGGGACAGGGGGCACGAGCAGTACTTC CASSLGDRGHEQYF
- TRBJ2-2 - TRBV7-9 TGTTCCAGCAGCTACGTGGAGCAGTCCACCGGGGAGCTGTTTTTT CSSSYVEQSTGELFF
- TRBJ2-2 TRBD2 TRBV7-9 TGTGCCAGCAGGGGAGGGCTAGCGGGGGACCAGAACACCGGGGAGCTGTTTTTT CASRGGLAGDQNTGELFF
- TRBJ1-5 - TRBV6-5 TGTGCCAGCAGTTACACAGGGACTCAGCCCCAGCATTTT CASSYTGTQPQHF
- TRBJ2-3 TRBD2 TRBV7-6 TGTGCCAGCAGCTTATTCGGCGGGGGGCTCCTCACAGATACGCAGTATTTT CASSLFGGGLLTDTQYF
- TRBJ2-4 TRBD2 TRBV5-8 TGTGCCAGCAGCTTGGGCGGGGGGGCTACGATAGCCAAAAACATTCAGTACTTC CASSLGGGATIAKNIQYF
- TRBJ2-4 - TRBV19 TGTGCCAGTAGAAGTTTAGGGGAACCCAAAAACATTCAGTACTTC CASRSLGEPKNIQYF
- TRBJ2-1 - TRBV20-1 TGCAGTGCTACCGCGACAGCGGAGCAGTTCTTC CSATATAEQFF
- TRBJ1-2 - TRBV27 TGTGCCAGCAGTTTATTTCGGGGGTATGGCTACACCTTC CASSLFRGYGYTF
- TRBJ2-7 - TRBV19 TGTGCCAGTAGTCTCCGGCTAGGCAGGAGGAACGAGCAGTACTTC CASSLRLGRRNEQYF
- TRBJ2-5 - TRBV4-1 TGCGCCAGCAGCCCCTCAAGAGGACTCCAAGAGACCCAGTACTTC CASSPSRGLQETQYF
- TRBJ1-1 TRBD1 TRBV13 TGTGCCAGCACATTAAGGGGGCGACCTGAAGCTTTCTTT CASTLRGRPEAFF
- TRBJ2-3 TRBD2 TRBV9 TGTGCCAGCAGCGTAGAGGGAGGGGCTTTGACAGATACGCAGTATTTT CASSVEGGALTDTQYF
- TRBJ2-1 - TRBV7-9 TGTGCCAGCAGCCCCGTCAGAGCAGGGAATGAGCAGTTCTTC CASSPVRAGNEQFF
- TRBJ2-2 - TRBV7-9 TGTGCCAGCAGCTTAGGTGGGGCCGGCGGGGAGCTGTTTTTT CASSLGGAGGELFF
- TRBJ2-3 - TRBV19 TGTGCCAGTAAAAGCCGTGGAGCGGCAGATACGCAGTATTTT CASKSRGAADTQYF
- TRBJ2-7 TRBD1 TRBV29-1 TGCAGCGCCCGCGGGACAGGTCCCCACGAGCAGTACTTC CSARGTGPHEQYF
- TRBJ2-1 TRBD2 TRBV7-8 TGTGCCAGCAGCCGCCTTGGGGCGGGGGGCTCCTACAATGAGCAGTTCTTC CASSRLGAGGSYNEQFF
- TRBJ2-1 - TRBV6-4 TGTGCCAGCATGGGGGGGCCTTACAATGAGCAGTTCTTC CASMGGPYNEQFF